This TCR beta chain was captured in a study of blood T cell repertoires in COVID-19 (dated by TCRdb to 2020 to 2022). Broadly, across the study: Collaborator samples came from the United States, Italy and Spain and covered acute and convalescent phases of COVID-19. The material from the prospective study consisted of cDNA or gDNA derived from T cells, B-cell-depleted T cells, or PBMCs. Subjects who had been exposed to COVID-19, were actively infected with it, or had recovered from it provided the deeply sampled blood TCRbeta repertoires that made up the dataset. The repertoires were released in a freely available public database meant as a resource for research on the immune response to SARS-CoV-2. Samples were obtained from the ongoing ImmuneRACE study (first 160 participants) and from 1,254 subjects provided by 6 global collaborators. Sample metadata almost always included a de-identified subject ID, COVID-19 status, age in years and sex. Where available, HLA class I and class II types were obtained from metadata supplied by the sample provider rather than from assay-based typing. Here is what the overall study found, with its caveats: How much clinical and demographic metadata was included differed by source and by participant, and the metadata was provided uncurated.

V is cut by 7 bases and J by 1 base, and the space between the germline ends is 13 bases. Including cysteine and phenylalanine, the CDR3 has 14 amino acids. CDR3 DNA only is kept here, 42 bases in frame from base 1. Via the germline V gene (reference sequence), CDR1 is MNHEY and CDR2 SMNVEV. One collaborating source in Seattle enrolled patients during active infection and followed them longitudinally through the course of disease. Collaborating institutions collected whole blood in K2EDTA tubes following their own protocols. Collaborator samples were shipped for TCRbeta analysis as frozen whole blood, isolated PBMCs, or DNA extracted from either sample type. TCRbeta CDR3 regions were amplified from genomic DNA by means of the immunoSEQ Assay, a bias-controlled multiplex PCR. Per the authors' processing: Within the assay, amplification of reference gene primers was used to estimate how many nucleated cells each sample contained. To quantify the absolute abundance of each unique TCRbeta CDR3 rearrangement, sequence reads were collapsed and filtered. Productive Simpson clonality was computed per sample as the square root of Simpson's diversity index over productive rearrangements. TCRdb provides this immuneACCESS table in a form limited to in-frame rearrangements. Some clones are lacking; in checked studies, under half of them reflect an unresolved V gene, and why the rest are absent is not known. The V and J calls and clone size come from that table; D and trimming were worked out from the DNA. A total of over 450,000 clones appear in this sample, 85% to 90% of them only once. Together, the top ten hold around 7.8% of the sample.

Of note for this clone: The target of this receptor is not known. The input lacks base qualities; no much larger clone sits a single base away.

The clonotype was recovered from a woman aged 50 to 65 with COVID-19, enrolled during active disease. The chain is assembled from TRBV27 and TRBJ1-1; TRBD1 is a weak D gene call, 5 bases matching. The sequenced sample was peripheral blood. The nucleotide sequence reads TGTGCCAGCAACCCTCTGGGGGGGAACACTGAAGCTTTCTTT. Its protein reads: CASNPLGGNTEAFF.